Listed here are 8 T cell receptor beta chains from one sample, sequenced in a study of PD-1 blockade in classical Hodgkin lymphoma. Exposure to brentuximab vedotin varied, and each patient had relapsed following autologous stem cell transplantation. The data were produced by immunoSEQ multiplex PCR, yet TCRdb's version contains in-frame clones alone and is incomplete. The data show tens of thousands of clones, with under 75% seen just once and about 3% held by the top ten. The input for sequencing was peripheral blood mononuclear cells (PBMCs), taken at baseline. Receptors originate from a human donor with classical Hodgkin lymphoma.

The chain uses TRBV18 and TRBJ2-7; D is perhaps TRBD1 (6 bases). Between the trimmed V and J ends, which lost 3 bases and 4 bases, there was a span of 22 bases. Germline V gene data show CDR1 as KGHSH and CDR2 as LQKENI. This CDR3 is built from 17 residues. The CDR3 nucleotides are TGTGCCAGCTCACCCCTTGTTTCAGGGGAAATGGAATACGAGCAGTACTTC. This gives the protein CASSPLVSGEMEYEQYF.

V and J are TRBV27 and TRBJ2-1; TRBD2 matches 8 bases. Trimming at V came to 1 base and at J to 4 bases, leaving 12 bases not matched to a gene. This CDR3 is built from 18 residues. In germline, CDR1 is MNHEY, CDR2 SMNVEV (reference sequence). The CDR3 DNA sequence: TGTGCCAGCAGTTTATTCTCTAAACTGGGCGGGAGGTACAATGAGCAGTTCTTC. It codes for CASSLFSKLGGRYNEQFF.

This chain links TRBV28 with TRBJ1-3, with TRBD1 identical over 9 bases. With 3 bases clipped from V and 4 bases from J, the junction kept 10 bases outside the gene matches. The germline gives CDR1 MDHEN, CDR2 SYDVKM. This CDR3 has 17 residues. The DNA for the CDR3 is TGTGCCAGCAGTTTGGGGACAGGGAAATTTTGGGGAAACACCATATATTTT. It is translated as CASSLGTGKFWGNTIYF.

This clone came up a few times. J is TRBJ2-1 and V is TRBV28; TRBD2 aligns across 8 bases. With 5 bases clipped from V and 5 bases from J, the junction kept 8 bases outside the gene matches. The germline V gene encodes CDR1 MDHEN and CDR2 SYDVKM. This CDR3 has 15 residues. Here the CDR3 DNA reads TGTGCCAGCAGTGGTCTGAGCGGGAGAGACAATGAGCAGTTCTTC. Translation gives CASSGLSGRDNEQFF.

This clone was recorded only once. The rearrangement links TRBV10-3 to TRBJ2-7; 8 bases align to TRBD1. V trimming: 11 bases; J trimming: 3 bases; junction bases outside the gene matches: 6. Germline V gene sequence: CDR1 ENHRY, CDR2 SYGVKD. CDR3 length: 12 amino acids. The CDR3 region is CAGAGTGYEQYF. Here the CDR3 DNA reads TGTGCCGGGGCCGGGACAGGCTACGAGCAGTACTTC.

CDR3 in amino acids: CASSSWDNYEQYF. Here the CDR3 DNA reads TGTGCCAGCTCATCCTGGGACAACTACGAGCAGTACTTC. The chain combines TRBV18 with TRBJ2-7; maybe TRBD1 (6 bases). Germline CDR1 KGHSH, CDR2 LQKENI. The CDR3 runs to 13 residues. Deletions cut 5 bases from V and 3 bases from J, with 11 bases between.

Details on this clone: A much larger clonotype is one base distant, so this may be a read error. Different DNA sequences within this sample yield the same CDR3. The rearrangement links TRBV7-9 to TRBJ1-3; TRBD1 matches 7 bases. Germline values: CDR1 SEHNR, CDR2 FQNEAQ (reference sequence). The CDR3 is made up of 17 amino acids. The CDR3, as DNA: TGTGCCAGCAGCTTAATACGGGACAGCCACCCTGGAAACACTATATATTTT. As protein: CASSLIRDSHPGNTIYF.

This chain links TRBV6-4 with TRBJ1-6, with 7 bases fitting TRBD1. Germline V CDR1 and CDR2: MRHNA, SNTAGT. J was trimmed by 10 bases and V by 3 bases; bases with no gene match: 9. The CDR3 is made up of 15 amino acids. The DNA for the CDR3 is TGTGCCAGCAGTGAGAGGAGGGGGCAAGGATCACCCCTCCACTTT. This gives the protein CASSERRGQGSPLHF.